This entry describes one T cell receptor (beta chain). Assay: immunoSEQ multiplex PCR; the TCRdb copy retains only in-frame clones and omits some. Of about 57,000 clones listed, around 90% are singletons. The data stem from a study of blood T cell repertoires in COVID-19. Germline CDR1 and CDR2: LGHDT and YNNKEL (reference sequence). The CDR3 contains 13 residues. The trim removed 4 bases at V and 7 bases at J, leaving 6 bases unmatched. The TCR comes from a human donor in a cohort sampled during active COVID-19. The chain is built from TRBV3-1 (or the pseudogene TRBV3-2) and TRBJ1-2; 7 positions match TRBD1. The sequenced sample was peripheral blood. In DNA form, the CDR3 reads TGTGCCAGCAGCCCTACAGGGGCAGGTGGCTACACCTTC. It codes for CASSPTGAGGYTF.